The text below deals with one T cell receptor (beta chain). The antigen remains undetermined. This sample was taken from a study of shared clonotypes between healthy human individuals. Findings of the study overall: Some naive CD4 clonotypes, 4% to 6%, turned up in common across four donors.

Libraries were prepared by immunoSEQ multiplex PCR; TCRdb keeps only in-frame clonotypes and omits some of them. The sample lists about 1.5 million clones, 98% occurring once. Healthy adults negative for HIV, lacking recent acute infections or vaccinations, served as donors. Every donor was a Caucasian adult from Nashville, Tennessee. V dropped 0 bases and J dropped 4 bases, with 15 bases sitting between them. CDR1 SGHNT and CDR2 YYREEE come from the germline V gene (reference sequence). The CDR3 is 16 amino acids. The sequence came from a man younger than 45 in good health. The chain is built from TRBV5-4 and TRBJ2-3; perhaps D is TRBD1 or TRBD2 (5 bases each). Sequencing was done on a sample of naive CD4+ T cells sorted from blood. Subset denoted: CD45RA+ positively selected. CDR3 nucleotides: TGTGCCAGCAGCTTGGTGGGACGGTCTATCGCAGATACGCAGTATTTT. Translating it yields CASSLVGRSIADTQYF.